This T cell receptor beta chain was observed in a study of shared clonotypes between healthy human individuals. Naive CD8 populations comprised CD45RO-negative cells positively selected for CCR7, excluding terminally differentiated effector memory CD45RA+ cells. The count of this clone is one. Methods used by the authors: Sequence data from immunoSEQ were junction-only and lacked quality scores; consequently, filtering differed. Sequencing was performed with immunoSEQ multiplex PCR; in TCRdb, only in-frame clones are kept and a portion is missing. Clone size and the V and J calls come from that table; the DNA yielded D and trimming. The sample comprises about 870,000 clones, almost 95% of which are singletons, and less than 25% rests with the top ten. The CDR3 loop spans 16 amino acids. Germline trimming cut 4 bases from V and 1 base from J; bases unmatched to any gene: 5. Germline lookup yields CDR1 SGHDN and CDR2 FVKESK.

The source of this sequence is a man aged 25 to 45 in good health. Sequenced input: naive CD8+ T cells sorted from blood. J is TRBJ2-2 and V is TRBV14, with 8 bases matching TRBD1. The CDR3, as DNA: TGTGCCAGCAGCCGCTTTGGGACAGGGAACACCGGGGAGCTGTTTTTT. Encoded protein: CASSRFGTGNTGELFF.